This TCR beta chain was obtained from a study of shared clonotypes between healthy human individuals. Study summary: Three CD4 naive, three CD4 memory, two CD8 naive and one CD8 memory plate were used per donor.

This clone was seen only once. As yet, its antigen is unknown. The method was immunoSEQ multiplex PCR; TCRdb's version includes in-frame clones alone and lacks a portion of them. Among roughly 1,100,000 clones listed, 70% to 80% were seen once. Study-wide findings and caveats: The sharing of 5% to 5.5% of naive CD4 clonotypes was seen across a handful of donors.

CDR3 length: 15 amino acids. Between the trimmed V and J ends, which lost 2 bases and 4 bases, there was a span of 15 bases. Germline CDR1 and CDR2: MNHEY and SVGAGI. The chain recombines TRBV6-5 with TRBJ2-7, with a possible D match to TRBD2 (7 bases). The sequencing sample was made of memory CD4+ T cells sorted from blood. The subset here: CD45RA-negative fraction. The origin of this receptor is a man between 18 and 35 years old in good health. The CDR3, as DNA: TGTGCCAGCAGTTACAGAAGGGGGGGCCCGTACGAGCAGTACTTC. It codes for CASSYRRGGPYEQYF.